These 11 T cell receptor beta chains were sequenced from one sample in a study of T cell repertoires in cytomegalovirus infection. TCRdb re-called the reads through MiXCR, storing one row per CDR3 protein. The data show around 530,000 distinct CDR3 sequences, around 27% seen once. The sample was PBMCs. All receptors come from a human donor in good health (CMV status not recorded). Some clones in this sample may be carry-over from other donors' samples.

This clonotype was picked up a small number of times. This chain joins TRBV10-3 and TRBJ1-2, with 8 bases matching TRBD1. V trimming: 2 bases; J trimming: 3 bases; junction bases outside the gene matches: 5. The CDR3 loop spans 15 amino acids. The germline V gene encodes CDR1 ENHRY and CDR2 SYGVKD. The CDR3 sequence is CAISEGAGGYYGYTF. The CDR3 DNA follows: TGTGCCATCAGTGAGGGTGCAGGGGGCTACTATGGCTACACCTTC.

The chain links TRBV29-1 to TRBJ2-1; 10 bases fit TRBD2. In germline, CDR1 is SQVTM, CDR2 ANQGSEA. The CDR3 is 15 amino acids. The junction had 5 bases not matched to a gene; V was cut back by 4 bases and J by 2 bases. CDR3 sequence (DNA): TGCAGCGTTGTTCAGCGGGAGGGCCCCTACAATGAGCAGTTCTTC. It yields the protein CSVVQREGPYNEQFF.

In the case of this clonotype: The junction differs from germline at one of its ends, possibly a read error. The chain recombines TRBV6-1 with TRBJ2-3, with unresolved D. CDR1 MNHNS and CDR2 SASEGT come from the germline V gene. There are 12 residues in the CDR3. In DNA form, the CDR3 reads TGTGCCAGCAGTTACCCATCAGATACGCAGTGTTTT. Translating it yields CASSYPSDTQCF.

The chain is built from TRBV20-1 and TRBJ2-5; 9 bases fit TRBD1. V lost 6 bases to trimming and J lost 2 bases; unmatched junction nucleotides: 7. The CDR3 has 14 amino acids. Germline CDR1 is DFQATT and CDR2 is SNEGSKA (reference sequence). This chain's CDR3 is CSARDREKQETQYF. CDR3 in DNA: TGCAGTGCCCGGGACAGGGAAAAACAAGAGACCCAGTACTTC.

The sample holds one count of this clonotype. For the CDR3, the DNA is TGTGCCTGGAGTAACACCGGGGAACGTGGGCCCCAGCATTTT. It codes for CAWSNTGERGPQHF. This rearrangement joins TRBV30 to TRBJ1-5; D unresolved. The CDR3 is made up of 14 amino acids. V was pared by 2 bases and J by 9 bases, with 17 bases between. CDR1 and CDR2 from the germline V gene are GTSNPN and SVGIG (reference sequence). Based on the CDR3 plus reference TRBV30 and TRBJ1-5, the full variable domain is SQTIHQWPATLVQPVGSPLSLECTVEGTSNPNLYWYRQAAGRGLQLLFYSVGIGQISSEVPQNLSASRPQDRQFILSSKKLLLSDSGFYLCAWSNTGERGPQHFGDGTRLSIL.

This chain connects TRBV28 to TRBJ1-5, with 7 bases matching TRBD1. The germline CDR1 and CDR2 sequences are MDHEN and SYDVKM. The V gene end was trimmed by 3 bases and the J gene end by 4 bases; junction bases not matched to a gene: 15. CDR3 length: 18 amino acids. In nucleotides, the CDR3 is TGTGCCAGCAGTTTCCCTACAGACAGGGCTGTTGGGAATCAGCCCCAGCATTTT. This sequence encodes CASSFPTDRAVGNQPQHF.

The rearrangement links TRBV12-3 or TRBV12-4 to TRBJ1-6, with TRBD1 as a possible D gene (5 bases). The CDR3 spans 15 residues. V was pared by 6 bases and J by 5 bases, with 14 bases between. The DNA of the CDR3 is TGTGCCAGCAGCACTCAGGGACCCGATAATTCACCCCTCCACTTT. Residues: CASSTQGPDNSPLHF.

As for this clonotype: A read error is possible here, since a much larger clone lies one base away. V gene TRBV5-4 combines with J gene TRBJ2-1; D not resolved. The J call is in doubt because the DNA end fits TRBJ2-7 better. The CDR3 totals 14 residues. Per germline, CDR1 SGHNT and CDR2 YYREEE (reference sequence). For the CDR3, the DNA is TGTGCCAGCAGCGTCTTCTTGTCCCCTAATGAGCAGTACTTC. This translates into CASSVFLSPNEQYF.

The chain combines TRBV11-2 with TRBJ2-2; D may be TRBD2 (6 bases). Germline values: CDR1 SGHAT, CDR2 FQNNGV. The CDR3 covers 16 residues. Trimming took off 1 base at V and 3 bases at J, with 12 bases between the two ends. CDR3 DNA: TGTGCCAGCAGCTTAGGAACGGGAGTGGACACCGGGGAGCTGTTTTTT. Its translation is CASSLGTGVDTGELFF.

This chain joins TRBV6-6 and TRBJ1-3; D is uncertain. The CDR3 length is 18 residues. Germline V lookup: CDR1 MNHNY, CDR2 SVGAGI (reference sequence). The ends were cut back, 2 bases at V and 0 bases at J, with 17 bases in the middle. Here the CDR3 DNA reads TGTGCCAGCAGTTACGTAGGGTCCCTACAGAGCTCTGGAAACACCATATATTTT. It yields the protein CASSYVGSLQSSGNTIYF.

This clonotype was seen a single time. This chain's CDR3 is CASSYETSDQETQYF. In DNA form, the CDR3 reads TGTGCCAGCAGCTATGAGACTAGCGACCAAGAGACCCAGTACTTC. V gene TRBV7-8 combines with J gene TRBJ2-5; 8 nucleotides align to TRBD2. Losses at the gene ends were 4 bases for V and 0 bases for J; bases not matched to a gene: 4. The CDR3 sequence is 15 residues long. Germline V gene data show CDR1 as SGHVS and CDR2 as FQNEAQ.